This TCR beta chain was sequenced during a study of T cells after yellow fever vaccination. Via MiXCR, TCRdb re-called the 5' RACE reads, giving one row per CDR3 protein. The sample contains roughly 160,000 distinct CDR3 sequences, almost 7% of which appear only once. Study-wide findings and caveats: Researchers noted that a small share of clonotypes showed up in both CD4 and CD8 compartments.

For this clonotype: Its specificity is unknown.

The CDR3 consists of 13 residues. CDR1 and CDR2 (germline): SEHNR, FQNEAQ (reference sequence). Trimming shortened V by 5 bases and J by 7 bases, and 12 bases separated the two germline ends. This TCR derives from a man between 18 and 35 years old who received the YFV17D yellow fever vaccine. V usage is TRBV7-9 and J usage is TRBJ2-1, with D possibly matching TRBD1 (5 bases). The material was CD4+ T cells sorted from PBMCs, obtained 5 days after the first yellow fever vaccination. The DNA for the CDR3 is TGTGCCAGCAGCCCCTACAGGATTAATGAGCAGTTCTTC. It is translated as CASSPYRINEQFF.